This entry describes one T cell receptor beta chain. The sample originates from a study of T cell responses to AZD1222 COVID-19 vaccine. The method was immunoSEQ multiplex PCR; TCRdb's version includes in-frame clones alone and lacks a portion of them. Of some 97,000 clones listed, 80% to 90% are singletons. V lost 6 bases and J 4 bases, leaving 13 bases between the germline ends. The CDR3 is 13 residues long. CDR1 MNHEY and CDR2 SVGEGT come from the germline V gene. The origin of this receptor is an adult in good health. This specimen consisted of peripheral blood, obtained on day 0 of AZD1222 vaccination. The chain links TRBV6-2 or TRBV6-3 to TRBJ2-7; D is undetermined. Here the CDR3 reads CASSRASGYEQYF. The DNA for the CDR3 is TGTGCCAGCAGCCGAGCTTCCGGGTACGAGCAGTACTTC.